This section outlines one T cell receptor (beta chain) sequence together with its context. The CDR3 is made up of 16 amino acids. V was clipped by 3 bases and J by 7 bases; unmatched bases: 7. Germline CDR1 and CDR2: KGHDR and SFDVKD. This specimen comes from a study of T cells in Graves' hyperthyroidism and ophthalmopathy. Amplification yielded TCR beta CDR3 regions, with RNA transcripts as the source. Primed by the HTBI set, a first-round RT-PCR was run on the TCR CDR3. One entry per CDR3 protein, called by TCRdb with MiXCR from the multiplex PCR reads. The data show hundreds of thousands of distinct CDR3 sequences, 20% seen once.

This sequence originates from a man aged 35 to 55 with Graves' ophthalmopathy. The chain carries TRBV24-1 and TRBJ2-1, with 11 bases fitting TRBD2. Sequencing used blood. The CDR3 is CATSDRLAGFRNEQFF. CDR3 in DNA: TGTGCCACCAGTGATCGACTAGCGGGGTTTCGGAATGAGCAGTTCTTC.